The 3 T cell receptor beta chains below were found in one sample sequenced in a study of OX40 agonist ivuxolimab in advanced cancers. Libraries were prepared by immunoSEQ multiplex PCR; TCRdb keeps only in-frame clonotypes and omits some of them. The repertoire includes 90,000 to 130,000 clones, over 85% of them detected once, and 0.27% sits in the top ten. The input for sequencing was CD4+ or CD8+ T cells sorted from blood, taken in a trial of the OX40 agonist ivuxolimab. These receptors all stem from an adult with an advanced solid tumor such as melanoma, head and neck, liver or kidney cancer.

Comments on this clone: The junction shows a germline mismatch at one end, possibly a read error. The V gene is TRBV27, the J gene TRBJ2-1; 7 nucleotides match TRBD2. This CDR3 spans 16 amino acids. CDR1 is MNHEY and CDR2 is SMNVEV in the germline V gene (reference sequence). The CDR3 DNA reads as TGTGCCAGCAGTCCGGGGGGAGCGGGTTCCTACAATGGGCAGTTCTTC. Amino acid sequence: CASSPGGAGSYNGQFF.

The V call is TRBV5-4, the J call TRBJ2-7; D call uncertain. The germline V gene encodes CDR1 SGHNT and CDR2 YYREEE (reference sequence). This CDR3 region has 11 residues. V dropped 0 bases and J dropped 6 bases, with 4 bases sitting between them. CDR3 DNA: TGTGCCAGCAGCTTGGGTGGCGAGCAGTACTTC. Translating it yields CASSLGGEQYF. The full variable domain, with the rest looked up from reference TRBV5-4 and TRBJ2-7, is ETGVTQSPTHLIKTRGQQVTLRCSSQSGHNTVSWYQQALGQGPQFIFQYYREEENGRGNFPPRFSGLQFPNYSSELNVNALELDDSALYLCASSLGGEQYFGPGTRLTVT.

The chain is built from TRBV27 and TRBJ2-2; 8 positions agree with TRBD2. Losses at the gene ends were 5 bases for V and 0 bases for J; bases not matched to a gene: 5. In germline, CDR1 is MNHEY, CDR2 SMNVEV (reference sequence). The CDR3 consists of 16 residues. The chain's CDR3 is CASSRRLATNTGELFF. In DNA, the CDR3 is TGTGCCAGCAGTCGAAGACTAGCGACGAACACCGGGGAGCTGTTTTTT.